This T cell receptor beta chain was observed in a study of T cells in Graves' hyperthyroidism and ophthalmopathy. Whole-study context: Peripheral blood draws took place at initial diagnosis, ahead of any treatment.

Patients aged 18 to 65 with hyperthyroidism were newly diagnosed, with duration under 2 months. Criteria for exclusion of patients were uncontrolled infection, other autoimmune disease, pregnancy or lactation. The TCR beta CDR3 regions underwent amplification using RNA transcripts as the source. Primed by the HTBI set, a first-round RT-PCR was run on the TCR CDR3. TCRdb independently ran MiXCR on the multiplex PCR reads; one entry per CDR3 protein. The sample yields about 180,000 distinct CDR3 sequences, approximately 15% seen once. Germline lookup yields CDR1 ENHRY and CDR2 SYGVKD. This CDR3 has 16 amino acids. Trimming at V came to 1 base and at J to 6 bases, leaving 7 bases not matched to a gene. Overall study results and limits: In the analysis, a 13 V-J model separated ophthalmopathy from stable hyperthyroidism.

This clonotype occurred a few times. What it binds is unknown. This receptor was taken from a woman aged 45 to 65 with Graves' hyperthyroidism. The chain uses TRBV10-3 and TRBJ2-1, with TRBD1 matching 9 bases. Sample: blood. The CDR3: CAISEFDRGSANEQFF. For the CDR3, the DNA is TGTGCCATCAGTGAGTTTGACAGGGGGTCGGCCAATGAGCAGTTCTTC.